This T cell receptor beta chain was sequenced during a study of response to subunit inactivated influenza vaccine. As to this clonotype: A much larger clone differs by one base, so this may be a read error.

Germline V lookup: CDR1 SQVTM, CDR2 ANQGSEA. The CDR3 is 14 residues long. In TCRdb, the RT-PCR reads were re-called with MiXCR into one record per CDR3 protein. The sample contains about 310,000 distinct CDR3 sequences, 20% to 25% of which appear only once. This TCR came from a man between 50 and 75 years old who received an inactivated influenza vaccine. Sequencing used PBMCs from blood, obtained approximately 20 months after vaccination. The chain uses TRBV29-1 and TRBJ1-5; 9 positions agree with TRBD1. CDR3: CSVQIGQGHQTQHF. DNA for the CDR3: TGCAGCGTCCAAATAGGACAGGGGCATCAGACCCAGCATTTT.